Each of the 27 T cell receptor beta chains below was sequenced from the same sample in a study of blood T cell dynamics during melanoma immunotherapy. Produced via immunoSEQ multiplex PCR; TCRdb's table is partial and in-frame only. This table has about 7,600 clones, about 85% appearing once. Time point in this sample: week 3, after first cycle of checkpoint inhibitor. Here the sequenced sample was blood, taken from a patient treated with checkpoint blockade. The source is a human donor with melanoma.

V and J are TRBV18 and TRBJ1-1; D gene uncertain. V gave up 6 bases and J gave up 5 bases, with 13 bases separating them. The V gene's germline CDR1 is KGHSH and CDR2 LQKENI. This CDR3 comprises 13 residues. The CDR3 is CASSPSQLTEAFF. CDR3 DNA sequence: TGTGCCAGCTCCCCCTCCCAGTTGACTGAAGCTTTCTTT.

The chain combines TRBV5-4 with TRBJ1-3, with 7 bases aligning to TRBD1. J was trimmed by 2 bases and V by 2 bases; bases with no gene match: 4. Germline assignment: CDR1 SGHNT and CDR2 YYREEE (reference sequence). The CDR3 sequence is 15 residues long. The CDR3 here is CASSFVGTAGNTIYF. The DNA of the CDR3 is TGTGCCAGCAGCTTCGTAGGGACAGCTGGAAACACCATATATTTT.

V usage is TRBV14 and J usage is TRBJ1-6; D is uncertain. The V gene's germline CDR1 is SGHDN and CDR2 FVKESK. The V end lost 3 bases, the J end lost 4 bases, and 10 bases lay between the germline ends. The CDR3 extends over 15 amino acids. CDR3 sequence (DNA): TGTGCCAGCAGCCACACGGATGGGTATAATTCACCCCTCCACTTT. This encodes CASSHTDGYNSPLHF.

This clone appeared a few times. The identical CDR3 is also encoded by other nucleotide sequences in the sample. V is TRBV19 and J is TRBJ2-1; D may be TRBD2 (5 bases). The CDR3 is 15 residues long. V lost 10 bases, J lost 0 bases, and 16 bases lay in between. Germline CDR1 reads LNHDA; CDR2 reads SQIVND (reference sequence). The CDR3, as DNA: TGTGCCACTTCCCTCGGGGTCCCCTCCTACAATGAGCAGTTCTTC. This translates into CATSLGVPSYNEQFF.

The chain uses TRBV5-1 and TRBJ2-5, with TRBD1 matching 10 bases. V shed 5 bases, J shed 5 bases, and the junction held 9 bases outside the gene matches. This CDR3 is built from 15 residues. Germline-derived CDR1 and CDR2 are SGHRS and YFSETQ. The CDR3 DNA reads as TGCGCCAGCAGTCACGGGGACAGGGGCTTGGAGACCCAGTACTTC. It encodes CASSHGDRGLETQYF. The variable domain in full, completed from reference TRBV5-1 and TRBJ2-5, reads KAGVTQTPRYLIKTRGQQVTLSCSPISGHRSVSWYQQTPGQGLQFLFEYFSETQRNKGNFPGRFSGRQFSNSRSEMNVSTLELGDSALYLCASSHGDRGLETQYFGPGTRLLVL.

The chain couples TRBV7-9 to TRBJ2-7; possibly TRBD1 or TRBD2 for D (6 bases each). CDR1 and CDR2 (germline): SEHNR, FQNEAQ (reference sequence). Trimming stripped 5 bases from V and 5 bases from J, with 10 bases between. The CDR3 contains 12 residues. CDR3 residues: CASSPRGHEQYF. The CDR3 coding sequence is TGTGCCAGCAGCCCCCGGGGGCACGAGCAGTACTTC.

The CDR3 region has the DNA TGTGCCAGCAGAAGAGGGGGGCAGGGCTACGAGCAGTACTTC. Its translation: CASRRGGQGYEQYF. The chain employs TRBV2 and TRBJ2-7, with D possibly being TRBD1 or TRBD2 (6 bases each). V was pared by 6 bases and J by 3 bases, with 15 bases between. This CDR3 has 14 residues. The germline V gene encodes CDR1 SNHLY and CDR2 FYNNEI.

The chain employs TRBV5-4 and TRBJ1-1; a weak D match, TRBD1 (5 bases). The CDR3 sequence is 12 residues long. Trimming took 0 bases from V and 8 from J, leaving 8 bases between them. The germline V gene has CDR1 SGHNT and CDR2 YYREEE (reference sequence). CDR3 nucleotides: TGTGCCAGCAGCTTGGGGGAGGGGGAAGCTTTCTTT. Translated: CASSLGEGEAFF. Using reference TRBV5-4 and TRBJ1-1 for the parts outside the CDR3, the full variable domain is ETGVTQSPTHLIKTRGQQVTLRCSSQSGHNTVSWYQQALGQGPQFIFQYYREEENGRGNFPPRFSGLQFPNYSSELNVNALELDDSALYLCASSLGEGEAFFGQGTRLTVV.

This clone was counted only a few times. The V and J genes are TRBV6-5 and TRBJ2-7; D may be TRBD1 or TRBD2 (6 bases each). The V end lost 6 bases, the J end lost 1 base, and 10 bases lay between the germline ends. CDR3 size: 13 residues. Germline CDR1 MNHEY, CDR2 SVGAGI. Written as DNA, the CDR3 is TGTGCCAGCAGGCGGGACACATCCTACGAGCAGTACTTC. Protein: CASRRDTSYEQYF.

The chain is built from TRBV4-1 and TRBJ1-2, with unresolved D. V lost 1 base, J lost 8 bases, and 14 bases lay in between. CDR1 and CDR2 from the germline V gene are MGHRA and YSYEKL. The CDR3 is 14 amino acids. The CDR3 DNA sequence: TGCGCCAGCAGCCAAGGGTCCCTTCCTAGGGGCTACACCTTC. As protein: CASSQGSLPRGYTF.

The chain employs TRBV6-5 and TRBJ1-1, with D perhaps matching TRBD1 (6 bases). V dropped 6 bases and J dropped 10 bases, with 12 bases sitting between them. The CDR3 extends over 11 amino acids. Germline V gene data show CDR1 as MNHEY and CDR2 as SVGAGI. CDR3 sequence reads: CASSRGQRAFF. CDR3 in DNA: TGTGCCAGCAGCCGCGGACAGAGAGCTTTCTTT.

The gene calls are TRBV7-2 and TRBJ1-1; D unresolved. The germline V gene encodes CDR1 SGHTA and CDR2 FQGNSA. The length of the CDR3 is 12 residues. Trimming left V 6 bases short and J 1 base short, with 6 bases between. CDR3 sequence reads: CASSNSNTEAFF. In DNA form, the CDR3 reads TGTGCCAGCAGTAATTCGAACACTGAAGCTTTCTTT.

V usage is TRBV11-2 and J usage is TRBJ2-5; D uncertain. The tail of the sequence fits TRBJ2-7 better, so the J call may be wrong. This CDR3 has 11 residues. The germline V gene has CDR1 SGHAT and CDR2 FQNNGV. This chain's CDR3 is CASSLDIEQYF. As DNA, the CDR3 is TGTGCCAGCAGCTTAGATATCGAGCAGTACTTC.

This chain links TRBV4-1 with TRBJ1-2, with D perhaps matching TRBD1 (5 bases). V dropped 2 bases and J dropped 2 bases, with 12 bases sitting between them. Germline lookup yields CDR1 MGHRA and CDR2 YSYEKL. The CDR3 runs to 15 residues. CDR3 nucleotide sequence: TGCGCCAGCAGCCAAACCGGGACCCAGAACTATGGCTACACCTTC. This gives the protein CASSQTGTQNYGYTF.

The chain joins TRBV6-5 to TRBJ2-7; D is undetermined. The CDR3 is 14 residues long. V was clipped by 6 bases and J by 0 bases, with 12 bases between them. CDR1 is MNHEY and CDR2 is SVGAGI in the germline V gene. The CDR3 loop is CASSSASSSYEQYV. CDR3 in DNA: TGTGCCAGCAGCTCCGCCTCGAGCTCCTACGAGCAGTACGTC.

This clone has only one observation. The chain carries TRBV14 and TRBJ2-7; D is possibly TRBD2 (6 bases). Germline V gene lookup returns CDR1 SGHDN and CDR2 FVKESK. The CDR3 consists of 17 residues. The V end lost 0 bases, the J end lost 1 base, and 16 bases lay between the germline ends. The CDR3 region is CASSQERRDQISYEQYV. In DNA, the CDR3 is TGTGCCAGCAGCCAAGAGAGGCGGGACCAAATATCCTACGAGCAGTACGTC.

CDR3 protein: CAWSVAPNYGYTF. CDR3 bases: TGTGCCTGGAGTGTAGCCCCTAACTATGGCTACACCTTC. The rearrangement links TRBV30 to TRBJ1-2; D is ambiguous. Trimming stripped 0 bases from V and 0 bases from J, with 5 bases between. Germline CDR1 and CDR2: GTSNPN and SVGIG (reference sequence). This CDR3 is 13 amino acids long.

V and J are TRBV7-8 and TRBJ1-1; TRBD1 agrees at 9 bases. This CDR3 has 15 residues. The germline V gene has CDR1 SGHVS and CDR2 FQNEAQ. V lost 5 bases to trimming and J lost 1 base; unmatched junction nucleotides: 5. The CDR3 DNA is TGTGCCAGCAGCCTCCCGACAGGGGGGAACACTGAAGCTTTCTTT. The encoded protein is CASSLPTGGNTEAFF.

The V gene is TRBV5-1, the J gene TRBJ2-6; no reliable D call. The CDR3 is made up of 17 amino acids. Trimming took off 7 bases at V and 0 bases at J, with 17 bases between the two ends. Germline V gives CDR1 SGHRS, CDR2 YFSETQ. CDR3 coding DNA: TGCGCCAGCGCCAGTGAGGACGGCCTCTCTGGGGCCAACGTCCTGACTTTC. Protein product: CASASEDGLSGANVLTF.

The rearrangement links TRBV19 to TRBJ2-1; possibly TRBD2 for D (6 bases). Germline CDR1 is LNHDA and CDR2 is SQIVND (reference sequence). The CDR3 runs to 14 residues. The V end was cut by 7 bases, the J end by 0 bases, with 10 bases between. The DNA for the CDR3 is TGTGCCAGTAACAAGGACTACTCCTACAATGAGCAGTTCTTC. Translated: CASNKDYSYNEQFF.

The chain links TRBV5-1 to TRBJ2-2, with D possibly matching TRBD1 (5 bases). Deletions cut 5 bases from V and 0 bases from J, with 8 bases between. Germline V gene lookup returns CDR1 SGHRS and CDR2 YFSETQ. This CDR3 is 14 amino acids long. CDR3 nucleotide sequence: TGCGCCAGCAGGACAGATTCGAACACCGGGGAGCTGTTTTTT. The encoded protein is CASRTDSNTGELFF.

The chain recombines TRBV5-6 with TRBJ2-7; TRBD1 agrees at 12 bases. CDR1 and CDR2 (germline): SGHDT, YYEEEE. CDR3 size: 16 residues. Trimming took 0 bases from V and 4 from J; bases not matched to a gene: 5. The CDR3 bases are TGTGCCAGCAGCTTGGCGGGGACAGGGGGCTCGTACGAGCAGTACTTC. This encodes CASSLAGTGGSYEQYF.

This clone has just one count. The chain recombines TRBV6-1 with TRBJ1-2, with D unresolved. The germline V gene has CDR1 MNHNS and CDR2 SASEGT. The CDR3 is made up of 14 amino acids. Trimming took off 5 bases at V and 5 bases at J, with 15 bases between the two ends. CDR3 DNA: TGTGCCAGCAGTACGGACGGGCCCGCGTATGGCTACACCTTC. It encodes CASSTDGPAYGYTF.

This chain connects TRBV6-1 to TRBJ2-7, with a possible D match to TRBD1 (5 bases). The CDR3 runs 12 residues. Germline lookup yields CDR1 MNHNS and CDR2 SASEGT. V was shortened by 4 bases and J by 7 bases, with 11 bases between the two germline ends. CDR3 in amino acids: CASSVSRTEQYF. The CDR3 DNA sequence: TGTGCCAGCAGTGTTTCAAGGACAGAGCAGTACTTC.

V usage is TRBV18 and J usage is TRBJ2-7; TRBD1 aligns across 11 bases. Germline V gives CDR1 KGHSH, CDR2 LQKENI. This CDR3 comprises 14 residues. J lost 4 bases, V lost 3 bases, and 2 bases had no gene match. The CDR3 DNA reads TGTGCCAGCTCACCCGGGACAGGGGGATACGAGCAGTACGTC. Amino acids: CASSPGTGGYEQYV.

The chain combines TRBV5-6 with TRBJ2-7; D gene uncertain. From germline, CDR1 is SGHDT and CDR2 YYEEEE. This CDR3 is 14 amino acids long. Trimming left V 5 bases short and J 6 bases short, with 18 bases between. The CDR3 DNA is TGTGCCAGCAGAACTGGGCAGGCGTTAGGCGAGCAGTACGTC. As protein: CASRTGQALGEQYV.

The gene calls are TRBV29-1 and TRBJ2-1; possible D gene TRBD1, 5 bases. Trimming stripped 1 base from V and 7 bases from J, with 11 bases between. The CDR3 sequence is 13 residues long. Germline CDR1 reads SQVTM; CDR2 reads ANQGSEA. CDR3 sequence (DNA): TGCAGCGTTGAAGTCGCAGGGAAAAATGAGCAGTTCTTC. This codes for CSVEVAGKNEQFF.